This T cell receptor (beta chain) emerged from a study of technical replicates of blood from a few donors. The method was immunoSEQ multiplex PCR; TCRdb's version includes in-frame clones alone and lacks a portion of them. The table has about 80,000 clones, about 94% seen once. Germline CDR1 SGHAT, CDR2 FQNNGV. CDR3 size: 15 residues. The junction had 5 bases not matched to a gene; V was cut back by 1 base and J by 3 bases. Sequencing was carried out using T cells isolated from PBMCs. The V and J genes are TRBV11-2 and TRBJ2-7, with 8 bases identical to TRBD1. The sequence was obtained from a human donor in good health. For the CDR3, the DNA is TGTGCCAGCAGCTTAGGACAGGGGAATTTCTACGAGCAGTACTTC. Its translation is CASSLGQGNFYEQYF.